This TCR beta chain originates from a study of early T cells in non-severe SARS-CoV-2 infection. The TCR library protocol was used to attach unique molecular identifiers. These identifiers were attached to individual cDNA molecules. TCRdb re-derived calls from the 5' RACE reads in MiXCR, one entry per CDR3 protein. The data hold about 72,000 distinct CDR3 sequences, with around 9.1% observed a single time. The CDR3 sequence is 14 residues long. Germline loops: CDR1 DFQATT, CDR2 SNEGSKA (reference sequence). V shed 6 bases, J shed 3 bases, and the junction held 4 bases outside the gene matches. This clonotype was seen a handful of times. The antigen is undetermined. Study findings and constraints: Matches to VDJdb favored anti-spike CD8 responses and missed private and CD4 specificities.

This sample comprised whole blood, obtained at baseline. The chain has TRBV20-1 and TRBJ2-3; 12 bases align to TRBD2. This receptor was obtained from an adult who was a healthcare worker with PCR-confirmed SARS-CoV-2 infection or an uninfected control (not recorded which). CDR3 sequence reads: CSAGLAGSTDTQYF. CDR3 coding DNA: TGCAGTGCAGGACTAGCGGGGAGTACAGATACGCAGTATTTT.